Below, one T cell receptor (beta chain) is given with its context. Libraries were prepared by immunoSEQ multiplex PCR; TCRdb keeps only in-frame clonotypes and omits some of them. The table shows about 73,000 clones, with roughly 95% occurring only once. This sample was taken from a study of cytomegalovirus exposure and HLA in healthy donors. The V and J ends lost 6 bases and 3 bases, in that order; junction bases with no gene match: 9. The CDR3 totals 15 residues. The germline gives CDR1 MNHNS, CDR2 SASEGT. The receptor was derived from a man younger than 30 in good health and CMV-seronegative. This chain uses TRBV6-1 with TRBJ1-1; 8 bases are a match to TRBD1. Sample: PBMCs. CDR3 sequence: CASRDWTGWHTEAFF. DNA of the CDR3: TGTGCCAGCAGAGACTGGACAGGGTGGCACACTGAAGCTTTCTTT.